This T cell receptor beta chain was documented in a study of blood T cell repertoires in COVID-19 (TCRdb year 2020). Context from the whole study: Samples covering the acute and convalescent phases of COVID-19 were provided by collaborators in the United States, Italy and Spain. The repertoires were released in a freely available public database intended as a resource for research on the immune response to SARS-CoV-2. HLA class I and class II types, where available, came from metadata supplied by the sample provider rather than from assay-based typing. Sample metadata almost always included a de-identified subject ID, COVID-19 status, age in years and sex. Samples came from the ongoing ImmuneRACE study (first 160 participants) plus 1,254 subjects from 6 global collaborators. The dataset comprised deeply sampled blood TCRbeta repertoires from subjects exposed to, actively infected with, or recovered from COVID-19. The prospective study material was composed of cDNA or gDNA derived from T cells, B-cell-depleted T cells, or PBMCs. General findings and caveats noted by the study authors: How much clinical and demographic metadata was included differed by source and by participant, and the metadata was provided uncurated.

CDR1 is given as LGHDT and CDR2 as YNNKEL, both from the germline V gene (reference sequence). Trimmed from V: 4 bases; trimmed from J: 1 base; junction bases lacking a gene match: 0. The CDR3 holds 14 amino acids from the cysteine to the phenylalanine. Only the CDR3 portion is preserved as DNA: 42 bases, with reading frame beginning at the first base. As to this clone: The antigen it recognizes is unknown. The input lacks base qualities; no much larger clone sits a single base away.

Collaborating institutions collected whole blood in K2EDTA tubes following their own protocols. Collaborator samples were shipped for TCRbeta analysis as frozen whole blood, isolated PBMCs, or DNA extracted from either sample type. TCRbeta CDR3 regions were amplified from genomic DNA by means of the immunoSEQ Assay, a bias-controlled multiplex PCR. As for the authors' bioinformatics: The number of nucleated cells in each sample was estimated from the amplification of reference gene primers within the assay. To quantify the absolute abundance of each unique TCRbeta CDR3 rearrangement, sequence reads were collapsed and filtered. Productive Simpson clonality was computed per sample as the square root of Simpson's diversity index over productive rearrangements. Imported from immuneACCESS, the table was reduced by TCRdb to in-frame sequences with V and J called. These copies leave out some clones; in studies compared against another copy, an unresolved V gene accounts for under half, and the cause of the remainder is not known. D and trimming come from the DNA, and the V and J calls and clone size come from that table. This sample is represented by about 74,000 clones; 65% to 90% of them were singletons. Roughly two fifths of the sample is taken by the ten largest.

The material sequenced was peripheral blood. The rearrangement joined TRBV3-1 (or the pseudogene TRBV3-2) to TRBJ2-2, with 7 bases in between that match TRBD2. The source is an elderly man with acute or convalescent COVID-19. For the CDR3, the sequence is CASSPSGNTGELFF. The sequenced DNA is TGTGCCAGCAGCCCTAGCGGGAACACCGGGGAGCTGTTTTTT.